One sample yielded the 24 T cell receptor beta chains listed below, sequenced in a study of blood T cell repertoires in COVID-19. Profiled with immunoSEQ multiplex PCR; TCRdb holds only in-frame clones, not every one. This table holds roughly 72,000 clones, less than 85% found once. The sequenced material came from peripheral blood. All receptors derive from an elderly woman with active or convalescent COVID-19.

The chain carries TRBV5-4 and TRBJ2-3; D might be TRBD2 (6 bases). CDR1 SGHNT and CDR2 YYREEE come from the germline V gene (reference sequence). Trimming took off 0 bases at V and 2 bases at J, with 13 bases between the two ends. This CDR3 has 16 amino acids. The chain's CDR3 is CASSLGVGGNTDTQYF. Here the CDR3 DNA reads TGTGCCAGCAGCTTGGGGGTGGGCGGGAACACAGATACGCAGTATTTT.

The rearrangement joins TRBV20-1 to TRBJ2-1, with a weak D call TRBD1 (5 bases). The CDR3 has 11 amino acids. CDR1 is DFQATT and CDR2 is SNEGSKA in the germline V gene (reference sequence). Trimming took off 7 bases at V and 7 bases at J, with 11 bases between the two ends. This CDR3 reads CSVLGVNEQFF. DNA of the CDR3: TGCAGTGTATTAGGGGTGAATGAGCAGTTCTTC.

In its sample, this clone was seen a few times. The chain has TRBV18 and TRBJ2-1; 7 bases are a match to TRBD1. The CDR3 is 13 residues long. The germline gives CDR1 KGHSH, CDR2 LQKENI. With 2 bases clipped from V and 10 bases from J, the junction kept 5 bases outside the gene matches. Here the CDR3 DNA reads TGTGCCAGCTCACCAGACAGGGCGAGGGAGCAGTTCTTC. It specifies CASSPDRAREQFF.

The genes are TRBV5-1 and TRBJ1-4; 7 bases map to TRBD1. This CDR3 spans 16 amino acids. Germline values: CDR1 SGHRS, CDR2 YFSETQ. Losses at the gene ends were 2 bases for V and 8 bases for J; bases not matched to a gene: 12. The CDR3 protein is CASSLWVQGSGEKLFF. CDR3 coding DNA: TGCGCCAGCAGCTTATGGGTACAGGGGAGCGGCGAAAAACTGTTTTTT.

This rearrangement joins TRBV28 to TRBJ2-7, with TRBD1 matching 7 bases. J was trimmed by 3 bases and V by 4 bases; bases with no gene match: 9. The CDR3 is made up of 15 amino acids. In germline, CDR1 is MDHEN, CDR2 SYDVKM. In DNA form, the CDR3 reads TGTGCCAGCAGTTCCCCCGAAAGGACAGGCTACGAGCAGTACTTC. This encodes CASSSPERTGYEQYF. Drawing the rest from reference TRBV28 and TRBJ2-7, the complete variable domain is DVKVTQSSRYLVKRTGEKVFLECVQDMDHENMFWYRQDPGLGLRLIYFSYDVKMKEKGDIPEGYSVSREKKERFSLILESASTNQTSMYLCASSSPERTGYEQYFGPGTRLTVT.

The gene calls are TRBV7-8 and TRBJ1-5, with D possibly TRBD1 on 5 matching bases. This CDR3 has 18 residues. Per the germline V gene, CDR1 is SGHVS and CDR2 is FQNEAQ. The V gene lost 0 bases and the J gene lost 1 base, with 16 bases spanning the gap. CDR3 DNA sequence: TGTGCCAGCAGCTTAGCGGTGGGGCAGGGTAGAAGCAATCAGCCCCAGCATTTT. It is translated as CASSLAVGQGRSNQPQHF.

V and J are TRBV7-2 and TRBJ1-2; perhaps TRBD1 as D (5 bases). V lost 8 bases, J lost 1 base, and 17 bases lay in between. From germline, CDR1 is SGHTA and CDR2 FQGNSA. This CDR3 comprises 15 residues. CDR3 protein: CASRVWVQDNYGYTF. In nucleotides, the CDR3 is TGTGCCAGCCGGGTCTGGGTACAGGATAACTATGGCTACACCTTC.

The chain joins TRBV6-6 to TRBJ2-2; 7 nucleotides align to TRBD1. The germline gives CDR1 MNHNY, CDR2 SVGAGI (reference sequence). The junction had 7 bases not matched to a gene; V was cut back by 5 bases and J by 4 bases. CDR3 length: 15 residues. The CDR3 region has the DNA TGTGCCAGCAGTACCAGCAGGGGGTTCACCGGGGAGCTGTTTTTT. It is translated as CASSTSRGFTGELFF.

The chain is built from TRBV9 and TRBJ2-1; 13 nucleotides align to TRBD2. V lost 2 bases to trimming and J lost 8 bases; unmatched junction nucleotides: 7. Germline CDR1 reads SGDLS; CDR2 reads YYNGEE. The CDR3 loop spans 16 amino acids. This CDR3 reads CASSVAGTSGIHEQFF. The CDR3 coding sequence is TGTGCCAGCAGCGTGGCCGGGACTAGCGGGATCCATGAGCAGTTCTTC. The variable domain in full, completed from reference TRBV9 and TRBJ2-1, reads DSGVTQTPKHLITATGQRVTLRCSPRSGDLSVYWYQQSLDQGLQFLIQYYNGEERAKGNILERFSAQQFPDLHSELNLSSLELGDSALYFCASSVAGTSGIHEQFFGPGTRLTVL.

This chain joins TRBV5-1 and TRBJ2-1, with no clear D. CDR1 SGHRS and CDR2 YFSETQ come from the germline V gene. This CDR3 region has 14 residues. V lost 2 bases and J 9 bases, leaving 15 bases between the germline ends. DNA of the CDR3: TGCGCCAGCAGCTTAACGTTTTCGCGCGTTGAGCAGTTCTTC. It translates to CASSLTFSRVEQFF.

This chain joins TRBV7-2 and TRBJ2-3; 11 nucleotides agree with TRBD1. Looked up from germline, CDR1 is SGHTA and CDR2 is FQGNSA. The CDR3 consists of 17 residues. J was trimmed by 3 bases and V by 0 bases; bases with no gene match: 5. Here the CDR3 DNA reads TGTGCCAGCAGCTTAGCCCCGGGACAGGGGGTGACAGATACGCAGTATTTT. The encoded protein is CASSLAPGQGVTDTQYF.

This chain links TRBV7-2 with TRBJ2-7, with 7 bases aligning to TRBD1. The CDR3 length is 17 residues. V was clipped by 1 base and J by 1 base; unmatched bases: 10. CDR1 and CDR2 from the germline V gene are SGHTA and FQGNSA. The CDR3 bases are TGTGCCAGCAGCTTAGGAGTAGCAGGGGGATTTTCCTACGAGCAGTACTTC. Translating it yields CASSLGVAGGFSYEQYF.

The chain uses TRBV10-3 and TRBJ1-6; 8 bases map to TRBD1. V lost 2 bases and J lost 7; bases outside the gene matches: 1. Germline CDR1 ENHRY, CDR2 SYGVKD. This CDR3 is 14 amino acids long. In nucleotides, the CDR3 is TGTGCCATCAGTGAGCAGGGGGCCAATTCACCCCTCCACTTT. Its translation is CAISEQGANSPLHF.

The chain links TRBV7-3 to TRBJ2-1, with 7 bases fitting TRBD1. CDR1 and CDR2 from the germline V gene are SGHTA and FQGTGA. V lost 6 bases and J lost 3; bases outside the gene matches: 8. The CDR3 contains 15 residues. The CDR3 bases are TGTGCCAGCAGTTTACCGGGACAGAACTACAATGAGCAGTTCTTC. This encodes CASSLPGQNYNEQFF.

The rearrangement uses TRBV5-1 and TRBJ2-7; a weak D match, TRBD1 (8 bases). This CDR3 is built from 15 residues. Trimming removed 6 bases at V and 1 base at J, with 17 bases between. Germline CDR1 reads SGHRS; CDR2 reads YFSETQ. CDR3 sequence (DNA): TGCGCCAGCAACAGCGGGACAGGCGATTCCTACGAGCAGTACTTC. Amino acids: CASNSGTGDSYEQYF.

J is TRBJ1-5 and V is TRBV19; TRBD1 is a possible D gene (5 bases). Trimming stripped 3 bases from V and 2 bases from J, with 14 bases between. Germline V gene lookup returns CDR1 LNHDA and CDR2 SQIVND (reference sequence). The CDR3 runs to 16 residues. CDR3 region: CASSMTTGPGNQPQHF. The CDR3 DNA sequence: TGTGCCAGTAGTATGACCACAGGCCCCGGCAATCAGCCCCAGCATTTT.

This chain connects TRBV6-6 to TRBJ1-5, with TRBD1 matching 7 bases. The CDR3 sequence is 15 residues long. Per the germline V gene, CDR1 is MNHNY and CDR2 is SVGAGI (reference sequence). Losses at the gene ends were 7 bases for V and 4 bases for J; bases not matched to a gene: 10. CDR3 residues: CASTDGTARNQPQHF. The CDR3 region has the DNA TGTGCCAGCACCGACGGGACAGCCCGAAATCAGCCCCAGCATTTT.

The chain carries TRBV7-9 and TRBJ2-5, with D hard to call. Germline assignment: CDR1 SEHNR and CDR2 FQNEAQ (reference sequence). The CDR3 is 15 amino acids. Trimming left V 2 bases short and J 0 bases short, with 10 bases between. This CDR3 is CASSLIGSYQETQYF. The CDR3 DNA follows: TGTGCCAGCAGCTTAATCGGGTCTTACCAAGAGACCCAGTACTTC.

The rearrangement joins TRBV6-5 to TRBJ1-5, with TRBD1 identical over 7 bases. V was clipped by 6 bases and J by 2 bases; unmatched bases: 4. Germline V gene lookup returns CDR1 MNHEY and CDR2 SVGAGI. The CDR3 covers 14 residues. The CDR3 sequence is CASRPGQGNQPQHF. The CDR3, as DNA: TGTGCCAGCAGACCCGGACAGGGCAATCAGCCCCAGCATTTT.

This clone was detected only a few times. The CDR3 region is CASSFPGGSREQYF. The DNA for the CDR3 is TGTGCCAGCAGCTTTCCCGGCGGTTCTCGCGAGCAGTACTTC. The gene calls are TRBV11-2 and TRBJ2-7; no clear D gene. Germline V CDR1 and CDR2: SGHAT, FQNNGV. Trimming shortened V by 3 bases and J by 6 bases, and 15 bases separated the two germline ends. CDR3 length: 14 amino acids.

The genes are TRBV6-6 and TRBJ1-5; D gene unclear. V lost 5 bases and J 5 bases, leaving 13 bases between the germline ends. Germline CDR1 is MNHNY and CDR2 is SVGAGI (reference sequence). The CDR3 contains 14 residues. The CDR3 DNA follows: TGTGCCAGCAGTCGCAGCCACGGGGATCAGCCCCAGCATTTT. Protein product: CASSRSHGDQPQHF.

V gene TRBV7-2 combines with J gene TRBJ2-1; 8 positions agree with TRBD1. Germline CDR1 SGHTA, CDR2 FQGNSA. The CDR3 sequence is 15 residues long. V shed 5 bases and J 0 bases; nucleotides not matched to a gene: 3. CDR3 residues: CASSQQGGSYNEQFF. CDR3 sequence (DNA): TGTGCCAGCAGCCAACAGGGGGGCTCCTACAATGAGCAGTTCTTC.

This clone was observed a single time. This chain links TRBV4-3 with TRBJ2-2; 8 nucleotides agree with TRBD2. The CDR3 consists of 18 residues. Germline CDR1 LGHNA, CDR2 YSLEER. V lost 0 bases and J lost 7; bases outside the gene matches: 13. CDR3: CASSQDLSREGRDGELFF. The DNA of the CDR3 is TGCGCCAGCAGCCAAGATTTGAGCCGGGAGGGCCGGGACGGGGAGCTGTTTTTT.

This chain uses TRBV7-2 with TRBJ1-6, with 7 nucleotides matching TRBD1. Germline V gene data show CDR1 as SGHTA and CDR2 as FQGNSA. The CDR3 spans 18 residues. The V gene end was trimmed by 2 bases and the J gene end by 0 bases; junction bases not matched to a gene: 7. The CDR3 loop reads CASSLRTRTGSYNSPLHF. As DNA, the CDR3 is TGTGCCAGCAGCTTACGGACCCGGACAGGCTCCTATAATTCACCCCTCCACTTT.